The clone carrying this TCR beta chain was counted many times. The junction differs from germline at one of its ends, possibly a read error. This specimen belongs to a study of regulatory T cells in long-lasting Graves disease. The CDR3 covers 16 residues. CDR1 MDHEN and CDR2 SYDVKM come from the germline V gene. The time point was: persistent/refractory GD, antithyroid drugs over 5 years with positive TRAb. Scientists built the TCR library using RNA that was extracted from PBMCs. Arm-PCR of CDR3 regions with iRepertoire HTBI primers generated TCR beta libraries. A single record per CDR3 protein comes from TCRdb applying MiXCR to the multiplex PCR reads. In the table there are more than 650,000 distinct CDR3 sequences, around 30% of which are singletons.

This rearrangement joins TRBV28 to TRBJ1-5; weak D call: TRBD1 (6 bases). The clonotype comes from a female donor with Graves disease. Here the sequenced sample was peripheral blood mononuclear cells (PBMCs), taken when the disease was refractory, from a patient treated with antithyroid drugs. The CDR3 DNA follows: TGTGCCAGCACCACAAAGGCAGGGGCGACTCGTCAGTCCCAGCATTTT. Residues: CASTTKAGATRQSQHF.